A selection of T cell receptor beta chains follows, all from one sample in a study of blood T cells in healthy people across ages. MiXCR, run by TCRdb on the 5' RACE reads, gives a single entry per CDR3 protein. The sample consists of about 730,000 distinct CDR3 sequences, 35% to 45% of them appearing once. Material: blood. The receptors stem from a woman aged 60 to 75 in good health. The CDR3 runs from the conserved cysteine through the conserved F or W. Fields, in order: J gene, clone size, D gene, V gene, CDR3 DNA, CDR3 protein. A D gene is named only where the DNA matches it firmly. Not every row has a clone size; where given, it reads once, few, many or a size class.

TRBJ2-3,-,-,TRBV7-2,TGTGCCAGCAGCCTCTCTAGCAAAGATACGCAGTATTTT,CASSLSSKDTQYF
TRBJ2-1,-,TRBD1,TRBV18,TGTGCCAGCTCACCAGTGGTTGTGGACAGGGTCATCAATGAGCAGTTCTTC,CASSPVVVDRVINEQFF
TRBJ2-1,-,-,TRBV5-6,TGTGCCAGCAGCTTACTCGACTACAATGAGCAGTTCTTC,CASSLLDYNEQFF
TRBJ2-7,-,-,TRBV20-1,TGCAGTGCTAGAGATCCGGTCCAGAGGTACGAGCAGTACTTC,CSARDPVQRYEQYF
TRBJ2-3,-,-,TRBV20-1,TGCAGTGCTGGAAAGGGGTCTAGCACAGATACGCAGTATTTT,CSAGKGSSTDTQYF
TRBJ2-7,few,-,TRBV9,TGTGCCAGCAGCGTAATTAAGGGGGGACTACCCGTCACGGCCTACGAGCAGTACTTC,CASSVIKGGLPVTAYEQYF
TRBJ2-3,few,TRBD2,TRBV3-1,TGTGCCAGCAGCCAATTCCGGGACTATGCCCCTGATACGCAGTATTTT,CASSQFRDYAPDTQYF
TRBJ2-5,few,TRBD2,TRBV7-9,TGTGCCAGCAGCCATGGGACTAGCGGGAATGAGATGGGAGAGACCCAGTACTTC,CASSHGTSGNEMGETQYF
TRBJ1-2,-,-,TRBV20-1,TGCAGTGCTCGGGAGGGAAGCTATGGCTACACCTTC,CSAREGSYGYTF
TRBJ2-3,-,-,TRBV11-2,TGTGCCAGCAGCCATGGAGCCAGGGGAGTCACAGATACGCAGTATTTT,CASSHGARGVTDTQYF
TRBJ2-5,-,-,TRBV6-1,TGTGCCACATCTGGGACAAGACAAGAGACCCAGTACTTC,CATSGTRQETQYF
TRBJ2-5,few,TRBD1,TRBV10-3,TGTGCCATCAGTGAGAGGGGACAGGGGGCGGGTGAGCAGTACTTC,CAISERGQGAGEQYF
TRBJ2-4,few,TRBD2,TRBV7-2,TGTGCCAGCAGCTTGGAACTAGCGGGAGGGCCGGCCAAAAGCATTCAGTACTTC,CASSLELAGGPAKSIQYF
TRBJ2-1,-,-,TRBV19,TGTGCCAGTAGTATATCGTCTAGGAGGCAGTTCTTC,CASSISSRRQFF